These 30 T cell receptor beta chains were all obtained from the same sample, sequenced in a study of blood T cell repertoires in COVID-19. The method was immunoSEQ multiplex PCR; TCRdb's version includes in-frame clones alone and lacks a portion of them. This table holds roughly 180,000 clones, about 90% found once. Sequenced input: peripheral blood. The receptor set was obtained from a man in his 70s with active or convalescent COVID-19.

This sequence joins TRBV7-9 and TRBJ2-3, with a tentative D call TRBD1 (6 bases). This CDR3 region has 17 residues. The germline CDR1 and CDR2 sequences are SEHNR and FQNEAQ (reference sequence). Trimming left V 2 bases short and J 2 bases short, with 17 bases between. The CDR3 region has the DNA TGTGCCAGCAGCTTAAACAGGGTGGGTAACCCCACAGATACGCAGTATTTT. Its translation is CASSLNRVGNPTDTQYF.

The chain carries TRBV6-5 and TRBJ1-2; D possibly corresponds to TRBD1 (6 bases). Trimming cost V 2 bases and J 5 bases, with 12 bases left between them. This CDR3 contains 14 residues. CDR1 is MNHEY, CDR2 SVGAGI, per germline. CDR3 amino acids: CASSYTGSPYGYTF. The CDR3 DNA reads as TGTGCCAGCAGTTACACAGGGTCCCCTTATGGCTACACCTTC.

The gene calls are TRBV18 and TRBJ1-1; TRBD1 is a possible D gene (6 bases). This CDR3 has 15 amino acids. The ends were cut back, 5 bases at V and 1 base at J, with 14 bases in the middle. The V gene's germline CDR1 is KGHSH and CDR2 LQKENI. The CDR3 here is CASSASTGRNTEAFF. In DNA, the CDR3 is TGTGCCAGCTCAGCTTCAACAGGGCGGAACACTGAAGCTTTCTTT.

The chain has TRBV7-2 and TRBJ1-2; no definite D call. Germline V lookup: CDR1 SGHTA, CDR2 FQGNSA. This CDR3 contains 14 residues. Trimming took off 1 base at V and 7 bases at J, with 13 bases between the two ends. This CDR3 is CASSLGQPHAGYTF. Here the CDR3 DNA reads TGTGCCAGCAGCTTAGGGCAACCGCACGCTGGCTACACCTTC.

This chain joins TRBV5-4 and TRBJ2-3; TRBD1 matches at 7 bases. The V gene end was trimmed by 4 bases and the J gene end by 0 bases; junction bases not matched to a gene: 5. In germline, CDR1 is SGHNT, CDR2 YYREEE (reference sequence). The CDR3 spans 15 residues. CDR3 sequence (DNA): TGTGCCAGCAGCGTGGGACAGCGTAGCACAGATACGCAGTATTTT. Translation gives CASSVGQRSTDTQYF.

The genes are TRBV18 and TRBJ1-2; D perhaps matches TRBD1 (5 bases). The CDR3 contains 13 residues. Deletions cut 2 bases from V and 3 bases from J, with 7 bases between. Germline lookup yields CDR1 KGHSH and CDR2 LQKENI. The CDR3 is CASSPETDYGYTF. Here the CDR3 DNA reads TGTGCCAGCTCACCAGAGACAGACTATGGCTACACCTTC.

This rearrangement joins TRBV5-1 to TRBJ1-2; 7 positions match TRBD1. Germline lookup yields CDR1 SGHRS and CDR2 YFSETQ. There are 14 residues in the CDR3. V gave up 4 bases and J gave up 8 bases; unmatched junction bases: 11. This CDR3 reads CASSTGQAKDGYTF. The CDR3 DNA sequence: TGCGCCAGCAGCACCGGACAGGCCAAGGACGGCTACACCTTC.

The chain employs TRBV15 and TRBJ2-3; D unresolved. V dropped 8 bases and J dropped 3 bases, with 18 bases sitting between them. Per germline, CDR1 LNHNV and CDR2 YYDKDF (reference sequence). This CDR3 has 15 residues. CDR3 sequence reads: CATGWQRRPTDTQYF. CDR3 nucleotides: TGTGCCACCGGCTGGCAGCGACGTCCGACAGATACGCAGTATTTT.

This chain uses TRBV28 with TRBJ1-2, with D hard to call. Germline lookup yields CDR1 MDHEN and CDR2 SYDVKM. The CDR3 extends over 16 amino acids. V was pared by 7 bases and J by 3 bases, with 21 bases between. In nucleotides, the CDR3 is TGTGCCAGCACTCCTCGGGGTCGCCCCTGGGACTATGGCTACACCTTC. Protein sequence: CASTPRGRPWDYGYTF.

The rearrangement joins TRBV29-1 to TRBJ1-1, with D perhaps TRBD1 (6 bases). In germline, CDR1 is SQVTM, CDR2 ANQGSEA. V was trimmed by 7 bases and J by 3 bases, leaving 12 bases between them. The CDR3 sequence is 12 residues long. The CDR3 DNA sequence: TGCAGCGCCTGGGAGGGGGACACTGAAGCTTTCTTT. Translating gives CSAWEGDTEAFF.

This rearrangement joins TRBV6-2 or TRBV6-3 to TRBJ1-5; tentative D call: TRBD1 (6 bases). The CDR3 has 15 residues. CDR1 and CDR2 from the germline V gene are MNHEY and SVGEGT. Trimming took 5 bases from V and 3 from J, leaving 14 bases between them. This chain's CDR3 is CASSPDSLNNQPQHF. CDR3 nucleotide sequence: TGTGCCAGCAGTCCGGACAGTCTCAACAATCAGCCCCAGCATTTT.

V usage is TRBV30 and J usage is TRBJ1-5; 8 bases line up with TRBD1. The V segment lost 2 bases and the J segment 4 bases; nucleotides outside the gene matches: 4. This CDR3 contains 14 residues. Germline-derived CDR1 and CDR2 are GTSNPN and SVGIG (reference sequence). CDR3 residues: CAWSPRTGNQPQHF. CDR3 bases: TGTGCCTGGAGTCCCCGGACAGGGAATCAGCCCCAGCATTTT.

This clone showed up just once. This chain links TRBV2 with TRBJ1-4, with 11 bases aligning to TRBD1. V shed 4 bases, J shed 7 bases, and the junction held 8 bases outside the gene matches. Per the germline V gene, CDR1 is SNHLY and CDR2 is FYNNEI. CDR3 size: 16 residues. Here the CDR3 DNA reads TGTGCCAGCAGTGTGGACAGGGGGCTCTATAGTGAAAAACTGTTTTTT. This translates into CASSVDRGLYSEKLFF. The complete variable domain, with remaining parts taken from reference TRBV2 and TRBJ1-4, reads EPEVTQTPSHQVTQMGQEVILRCVPISNHLYFYWYRQILGQKVEFLVSFYNNEISEKSEIFDDQFSVERPDGSNFTLKIRSTKLEDSAMYFCASSVDRGLYSEKLFFGSGTQLSVL.

This chain connects TRBV7-3 to TRBJ2-1, with TRBD2 identical over 10 bases. With 5 bases clipped from V and 11 bases from J, the junction kept 12 bases outside the gene matches. CDR3 length: 15 residues. From germline, CDR1 is SGHTA and CDR2 FQGTGA. CDR3 nucleotides: TGTGCCAGCAGCCCATTAGCGGGAGGCTCGTCTCAGCAGTTCTTC. Translating it yields CASSPLAGGSSQQFF.

This clone was detected only a few times. This sequence joins TRBV10-3 and TRBJ2-2; D may be TRBD2 (5 bases). The CDR3 has 13 amino acids. The V gene lost 6 bases and the J gene lost 4 bases, with 9 bases spanning the gap. From germline, CDR1 is ENHRY and CDR2 SYGVKD. CDR3 DNA sequence: TGTGCCATCAGGTCTAGCAGCACCGGGGAGCTGTTTTTT. It codes for CAIRSSSTGELFF.

This clone was picked up a small number of times. V usage is TRBV4-1 and J usage is TRBJ2-7; 9 bases are shared with TRBD1. CDR3 length: 16 residues. Germline-derived CDR1 and CDR2 are MGHRA and YSYEKL. J gave up 1 base and V 1 base, and 5 bases lay outside the gene matches. CDR3 nucleotide sequence: TGCGCCAGCAGCCAAGCGGGACAGGGAGGATCCTACGAGCAGTACTTC. This gives the protein CASSQAGQGGSYEQYF.

The chain recombines TRBV19 with TRBJ2-5; D gene uncertain. Looked up from germline, CDR1 is LNHDA and CDR2 is SQIVND (reference sequence). Trimming removed 8 bases from V and 0 bases from J, with 10 bases in between. The CDR3 has 13 amino acids. CDR3 amino acids: CASAPQDQETQYF. The CDR3 coding sequence is TGTGCCAGTGCACCGCAGGACCAAGAGACCCAGTACTTC.

The V gene is TRBV18, the J gene TRBJ1-6, with TRBD1 matching over 7 bases. Germline CDR1 is KGHSH and CDR2 is LQKENI. The CDR3 totals 16 residues. After removal of 0 bases from V and 7 bases from J, the junction contained 6 bases not matched to a gene. The CDR3 sequence is CASSPPGDRENSPLHF. The DNA for the CDR3 is TGTGCCAGCTCACCACCGGGAGACAGGGAGAATTCACCCCTCCACTTT.

V usage is TRBV19 and J usage is TRBJ2-1, with 8 bases that match TRBD1. In germline, CDR1 is LNHDA, CDR2 SQIVND (reference sequence). This CDR3 comprises 14 residues. The ends lost 3 bases at V and 8 bases at J; junction bases unmatched: 6. The CDR3 loop reads CASSIKTGVHEQFF. The CDR3 DNA sequence: TGTGCCAGTAGTATTAAGACAGGGGTGCATGAGCAGTTCTTC.

This chain joins TRBV9 and TRBJ1-2; TRBD1 matches at 9 bases. This CDR3 region has 16 residues. The V gene's germline CDR1 is SGDLS and CDR2 YYNGEE. With V trimmed by 0 bases and J by 4 bases, 7 bases remained unmatched. The CDR3 DNA sequence: TGTGCCAGCAGCGTAGCCCCGGGACAGGGAGGCTATGGCTACACCTTC. This encodes CASSVAPGQGGYGYTF.

This clone occurred once. The chain combines TRBV3-1 (or the pseudogene TRBV3-2) with TRBJ2-7; no clear D. The CDR3 sequence is 11 residues long. The ends were cut back, 7 bases at V and 0 bases at J, with 4 bases in the middle. Germline V gives CDR1 LGHDT, CDR2 YNNKEL (reference sequence). CDR3: CASTSSYEQYF. The CDR3 DNA is TGTGCCAGCACCAGCTCCTACGAGCAGTACTTC.

The rearrangement uses TRBV5-8 and TRBJ2-7; 11 nucleotides agree with TRBD2. The CDR3 runs 17 residues. Trimming cost V 4 bases and J 3 bases; bases outside gene matches: 12. Per the germline V gene, CDR1 is SGHTS and CDR2 is YDEGEE. The CDR3 here is CASSPGTSGKLGYEQYF. CDR3 nucleotides: TGTGCCAGCAGCCCGGGGACTAGCGGAAAACTGGGCTACGAGCAGTACTTC.

The genes are TRBV7-9 and TRBJ1-4; the match to TRBD1 covers 8 bases. After removal of 3 bases from V and 5 bases from J, the junction contained 2 bases not matched to a gene. The CDR3 loop spans 14 amino acids. Looked up from germline, CDR1 is SEHNR and CDR2 is FQNEAQ (reference sequence). The DNA for the CDR3 is TGTGCCAGCAGCTTGGGGACAGGCAATGAAAAACTGTTTTTT. Its translation: CASSLGTGNEKLFF. Using reference TRBV7-9 and TRBJ1-4 for the parts outside the CDR3, the full variable domain is DTGVSQNPRHKITKRGQNVTFRCDPISEHNRLYWYRQTLGQGPEFLTYFQNEAQLEKSRLLSDRFSAERPKGSFSTLEIQRTEQGDSAMYLCASSLGTGNEKLFFGSGTQLSVL.

This clone was seen a single time. This chain uses TRBV19 with TRBJ1-2; possible D gene TRBD1, 6 bases. V was clipped by 9 bases and J by 11 bases, with 16 bases between them. Looked up from germline, CDR1 is LNHDA and CDR2 is SQIVND (reference sequence). The CDR3 runs 11 residues. The chain's CDR3 is CASLTGSGYTF. CDR3 DNA: TGTGCCAGCTTAACAGGGTCTGGGTACACCTTC. Supplemented by reference TRBV19 and TRBJ1-2, the full variable domain reads DGGITQSPKYLFRKEGQNVTLSCEQNLNHDAMYWYRQDPGQGLRLIYYSQIVNDFQKGDIAEGYSVSREKKESFPLTVTSAQKNPTAFYLCASLTGSGYTFGSGTRLTVV.

This clone was detected once. The chain couples TRBV27 to TRBJ1-4; D is perhaps TRBD1 (5 bases). V lost 6 bases and J lost 4, with 12 bases in between. The germline V gene has CDR1 MNHEY and CDR2 SMNVEV (reference sequence). The CDR3 sequence is 14 residues long. CDR3 amino acids: CASRGWGSNEKLFF. Here the CDR3 DNA reads TGTGCCAGCAGGGGCTGGGGCAGTAATGAAAAACTGTTTTTT.

The genes are TRBV29-1 and TRBJ1-5; possible D gene TRBD1, 6 bases. V gave up 6 bases and J gave up 4 bases, with 13 bases separating them. Per germline, CDR1 SQVTM and CDR2 ANQGSEA. The CDR3 loop spans 13 amino acids. CDR3 residues: CSVADSLNQPQHF. CDR3 in DNA: TGCAGCGTGGCGGACAGCCTTAATCAGCCCCAGCATTTT.

The rearrangement links TRBV5-1 to TRBJ1-1, with TRBD1 identical over 7 bases. This CDR3 is built from 16 residues. Trimming at V came to 4 bases and at J to 0 bases, leaving 9 bases not matched to a gene. Germline V gives CDR1 SGHRS, CDR2 YFSETQ. CDR3 residues: CASSLGTATMNTEAFF. In DNA form, the CDR3 reads TGCGCCAGCAGCCTAGGGACAGCCACTATGAACACTGAAGCTTTCTTT.

The genes are TRBV18 and TRBJ1-1; 8 nucleotides align to TRBD1. The CDR3 length is 13 residues. With V trimmed by 8 bases and J by 5 bases, 7 bases remained unmatched. Germline CDR1 is KGHSH and CDR2 is LQKENI. The CDR3 region has the DNA TGTGCCAGCCACAGGGGGACCCCAACTGAAGCTTTCTTT. Translating it yields CASHRGTPTEAFF.

The chain uses TRBV14 and TRBJ2-3; D may be TRBD2 (5 bases). V lost 0 bases to trimming and J lost 0 bases, with 7 bases between them. The germline gives CDR1 SGHDN, CDR2 FVKESK. This CDR3 comprises 15 residues. The chain's CDR3 is CASSQDQRSTDTQYF. Here the CDR3 DNA reads TGTGCCAGCAGCCAAGACCAGCGGAGCACAGATACGCAGTATTTT. The full variable domain, with the rest looked up from reference TRBV14 and TRBJ2-3, is EAGVTQFPSHSVIEKGQTVTLRCDPISGHDNLYWYRRVMGKEIKFLLHFVKESKQDESGMPNNRFLAERTGGTYSTLKVQPAELEDSGVYFCASSQDQRSTDTQYFGPGTRLTVL.

This clone was recorded once. The rearrangement joins TRBV7-2 to TRBJ1-4, with TRBD1 matching 8 bases. This CDR3 region has 15 residues. The germline V gene encodes CDR1 SGHTA and CDR2 FQGNSA. Losses at the gene ends were 4 bases for V and 7 bases for J; bases not matched to a gene: 8. The CDR3 here is CASSSRTGPVEKLFF. The CDR3 DNA is TGTGCCAGCAGCTCTCGGACAGGGCCCGTTGAAAAACTGTTTTTT. Complete variable domain (other parts from reference TRBV7-2 and TRBJ1-4): GAGVSQSPSNKVTEKGKDVELRCDPISGHTALYWYRQSLGQGLEFLIYFQGNSAPDKSGLPSDRFSAERTGGSVSTLTIQRTQQEDSAVYLCASSSRTGPVEKLFFGSGTQLSVL.